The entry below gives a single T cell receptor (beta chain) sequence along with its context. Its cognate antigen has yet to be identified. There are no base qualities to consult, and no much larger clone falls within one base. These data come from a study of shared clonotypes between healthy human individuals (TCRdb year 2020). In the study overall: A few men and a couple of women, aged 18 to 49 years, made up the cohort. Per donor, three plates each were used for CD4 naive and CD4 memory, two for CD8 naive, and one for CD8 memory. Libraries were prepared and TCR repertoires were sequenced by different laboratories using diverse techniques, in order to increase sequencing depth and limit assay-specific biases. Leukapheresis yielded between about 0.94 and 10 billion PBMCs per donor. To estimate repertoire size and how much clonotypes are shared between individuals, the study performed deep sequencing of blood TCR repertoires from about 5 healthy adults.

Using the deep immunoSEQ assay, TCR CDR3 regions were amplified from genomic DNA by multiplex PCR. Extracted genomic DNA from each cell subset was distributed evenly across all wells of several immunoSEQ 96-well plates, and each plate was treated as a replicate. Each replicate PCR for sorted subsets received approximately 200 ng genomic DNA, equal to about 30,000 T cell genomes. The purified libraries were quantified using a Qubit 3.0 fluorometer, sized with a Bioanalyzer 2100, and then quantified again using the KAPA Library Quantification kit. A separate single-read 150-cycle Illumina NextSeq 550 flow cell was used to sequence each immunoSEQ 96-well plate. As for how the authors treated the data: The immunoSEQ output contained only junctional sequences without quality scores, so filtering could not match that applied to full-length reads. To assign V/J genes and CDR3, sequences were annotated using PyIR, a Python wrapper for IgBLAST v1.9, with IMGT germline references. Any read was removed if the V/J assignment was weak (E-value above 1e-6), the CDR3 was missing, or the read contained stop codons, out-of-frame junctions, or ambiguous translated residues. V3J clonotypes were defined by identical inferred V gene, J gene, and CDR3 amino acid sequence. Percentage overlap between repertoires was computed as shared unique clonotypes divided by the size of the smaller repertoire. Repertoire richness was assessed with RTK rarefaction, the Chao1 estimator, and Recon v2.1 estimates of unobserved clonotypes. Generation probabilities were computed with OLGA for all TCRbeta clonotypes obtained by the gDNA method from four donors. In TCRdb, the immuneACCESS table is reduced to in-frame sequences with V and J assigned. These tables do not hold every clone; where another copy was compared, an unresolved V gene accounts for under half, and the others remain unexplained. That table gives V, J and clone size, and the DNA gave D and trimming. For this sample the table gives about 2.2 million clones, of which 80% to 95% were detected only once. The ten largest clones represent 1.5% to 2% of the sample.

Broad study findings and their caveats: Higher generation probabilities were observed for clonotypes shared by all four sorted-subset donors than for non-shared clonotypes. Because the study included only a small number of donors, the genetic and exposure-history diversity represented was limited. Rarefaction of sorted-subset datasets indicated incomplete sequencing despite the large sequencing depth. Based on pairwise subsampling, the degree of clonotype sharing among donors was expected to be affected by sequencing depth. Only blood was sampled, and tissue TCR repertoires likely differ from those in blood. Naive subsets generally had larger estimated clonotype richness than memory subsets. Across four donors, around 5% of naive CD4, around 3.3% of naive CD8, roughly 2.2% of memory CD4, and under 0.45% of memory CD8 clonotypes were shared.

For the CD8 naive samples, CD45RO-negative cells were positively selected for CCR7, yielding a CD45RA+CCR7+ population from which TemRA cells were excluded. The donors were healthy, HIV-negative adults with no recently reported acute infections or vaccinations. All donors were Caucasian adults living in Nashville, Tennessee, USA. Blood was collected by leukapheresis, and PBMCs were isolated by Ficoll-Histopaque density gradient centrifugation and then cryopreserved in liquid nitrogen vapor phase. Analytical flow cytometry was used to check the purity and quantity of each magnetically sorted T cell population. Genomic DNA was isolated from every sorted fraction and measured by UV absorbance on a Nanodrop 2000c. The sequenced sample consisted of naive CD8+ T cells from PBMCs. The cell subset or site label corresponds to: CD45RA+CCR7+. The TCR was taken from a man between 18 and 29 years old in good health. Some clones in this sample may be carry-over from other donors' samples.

The nucleotide sequence is given as TGTGCCATCAGTGAATCAATGGCAGGGTCATCTTCAAACTATGGCTACACCTTC. This sequence encodes CAISESMAGSSSNYGYTF. This sequence uses TRBV10-3 and TRBJ1-2; TRBD1 is a weak D gene call, 5 bases matching. From its cysteine to its phenylalanine, the CDR3 spans 18 amino acids. CDR3 DNA only is kept here, 54 bases in frame from base 1. V is shortened by 3 bases, J by 2 bases, and the region joining them spans 22 bases. The germline V gene encodes CDR1 ENHRY and CDR2 SYGVKD.